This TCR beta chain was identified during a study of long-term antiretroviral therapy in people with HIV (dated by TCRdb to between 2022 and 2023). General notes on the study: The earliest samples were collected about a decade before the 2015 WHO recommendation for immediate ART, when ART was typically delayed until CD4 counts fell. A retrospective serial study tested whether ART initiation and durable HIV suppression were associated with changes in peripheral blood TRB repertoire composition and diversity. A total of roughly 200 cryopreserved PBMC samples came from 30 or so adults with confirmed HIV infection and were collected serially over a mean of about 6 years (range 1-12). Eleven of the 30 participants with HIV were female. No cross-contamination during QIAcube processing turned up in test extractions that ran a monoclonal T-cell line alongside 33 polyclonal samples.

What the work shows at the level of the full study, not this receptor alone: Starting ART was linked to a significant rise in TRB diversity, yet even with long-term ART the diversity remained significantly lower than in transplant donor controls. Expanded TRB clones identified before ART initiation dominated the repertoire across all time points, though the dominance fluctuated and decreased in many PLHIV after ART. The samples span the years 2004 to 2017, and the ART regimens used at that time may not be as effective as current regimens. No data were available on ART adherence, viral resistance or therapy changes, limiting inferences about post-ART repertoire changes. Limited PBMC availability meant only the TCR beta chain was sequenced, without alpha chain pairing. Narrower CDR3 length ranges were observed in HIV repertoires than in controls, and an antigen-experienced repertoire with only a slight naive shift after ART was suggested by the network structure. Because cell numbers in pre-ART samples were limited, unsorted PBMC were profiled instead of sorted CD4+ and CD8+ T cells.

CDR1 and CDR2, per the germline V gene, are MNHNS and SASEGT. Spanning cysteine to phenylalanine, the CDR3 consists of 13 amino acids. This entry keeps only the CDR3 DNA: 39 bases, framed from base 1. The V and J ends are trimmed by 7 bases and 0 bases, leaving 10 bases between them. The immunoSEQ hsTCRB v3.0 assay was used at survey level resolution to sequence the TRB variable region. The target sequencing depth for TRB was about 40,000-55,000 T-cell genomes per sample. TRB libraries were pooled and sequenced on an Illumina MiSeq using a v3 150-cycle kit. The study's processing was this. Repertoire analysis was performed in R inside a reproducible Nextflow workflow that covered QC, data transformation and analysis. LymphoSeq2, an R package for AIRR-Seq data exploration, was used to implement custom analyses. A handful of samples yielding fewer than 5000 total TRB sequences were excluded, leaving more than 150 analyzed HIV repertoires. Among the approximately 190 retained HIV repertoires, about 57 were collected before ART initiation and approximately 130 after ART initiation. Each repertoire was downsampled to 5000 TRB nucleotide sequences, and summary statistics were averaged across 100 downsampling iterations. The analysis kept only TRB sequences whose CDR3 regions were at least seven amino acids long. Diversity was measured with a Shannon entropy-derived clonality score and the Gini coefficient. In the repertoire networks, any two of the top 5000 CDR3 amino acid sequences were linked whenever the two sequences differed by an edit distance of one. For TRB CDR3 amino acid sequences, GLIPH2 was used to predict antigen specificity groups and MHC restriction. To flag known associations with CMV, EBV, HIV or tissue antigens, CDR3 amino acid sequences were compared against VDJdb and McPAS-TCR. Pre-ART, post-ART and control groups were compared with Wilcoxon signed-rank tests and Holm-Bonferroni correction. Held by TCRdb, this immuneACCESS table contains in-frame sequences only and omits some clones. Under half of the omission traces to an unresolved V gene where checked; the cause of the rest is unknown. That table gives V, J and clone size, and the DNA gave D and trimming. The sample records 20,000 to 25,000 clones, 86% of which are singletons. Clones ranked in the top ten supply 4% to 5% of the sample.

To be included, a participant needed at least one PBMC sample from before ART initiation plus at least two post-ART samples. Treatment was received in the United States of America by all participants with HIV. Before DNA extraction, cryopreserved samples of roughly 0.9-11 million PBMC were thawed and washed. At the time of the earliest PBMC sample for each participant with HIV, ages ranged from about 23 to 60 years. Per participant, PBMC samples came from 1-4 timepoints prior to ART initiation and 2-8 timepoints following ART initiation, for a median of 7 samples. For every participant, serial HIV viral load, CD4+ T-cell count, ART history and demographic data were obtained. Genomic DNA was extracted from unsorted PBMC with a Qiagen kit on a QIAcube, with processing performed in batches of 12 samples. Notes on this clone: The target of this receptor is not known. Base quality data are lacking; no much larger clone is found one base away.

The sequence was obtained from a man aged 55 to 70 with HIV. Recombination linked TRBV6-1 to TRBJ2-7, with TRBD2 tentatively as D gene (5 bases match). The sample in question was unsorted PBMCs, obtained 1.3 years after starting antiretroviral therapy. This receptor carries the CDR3 CASIAGLSYEQYF. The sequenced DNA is TGTGCCAGCATCGCCGGACTCTCCTACGAGCAGTACTTC.